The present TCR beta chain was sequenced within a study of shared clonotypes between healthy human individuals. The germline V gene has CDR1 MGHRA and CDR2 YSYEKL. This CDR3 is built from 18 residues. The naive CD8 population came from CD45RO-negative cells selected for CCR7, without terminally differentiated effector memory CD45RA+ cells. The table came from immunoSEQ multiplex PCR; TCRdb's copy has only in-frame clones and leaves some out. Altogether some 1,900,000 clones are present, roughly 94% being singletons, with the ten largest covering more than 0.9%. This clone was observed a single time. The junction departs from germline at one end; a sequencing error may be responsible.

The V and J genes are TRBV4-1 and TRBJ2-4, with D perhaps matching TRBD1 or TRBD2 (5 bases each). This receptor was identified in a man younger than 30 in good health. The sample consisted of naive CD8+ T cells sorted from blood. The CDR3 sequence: CASRQEAAGRDDKNIQYF. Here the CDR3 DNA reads TGCGCCAGCAGACAAGAGGCGGCAGGACGGGACGACAAAAACATTCAGTACTTC.